This T cell receptor beta chain is from a study of blood T cell repertoires in COVID-19. For the study at large: T cells, B-cell-depleted T cells, or PBMCs supplied cDNA or gDNA.

This table comes from immunoSEQ multiplex PCR, and its TCRdb copy is limited to in-frame clones, with some not included. The sample yields over 200,000 clones, approximately 88% seen once. Germline lookup yields CDR1 SGDLS and CDR2 YYNGEE. CDR3 length equals 17 residues. With V trimmed by 1 base and J by 2 bases, 10 bases remained unmatched. The J gene is TRBJ2-3, the V gene TRBV9; TRBD2 matches at 7 bases. The source of this sequence is a woman between 40 and 55 years old with acute COVID-19. Material for sequencing was PBMCs or T cells enriched from blood (not recorded which). The CDR3 is CASSVYGLDVPTDTQYF. CDR3 sequence (DNA): TGTGCCAGCAGCGTATATGGACTAGACGTTCCCACAGATACGCAGTATTTT.